Shown below are 8 T cell receptor beta chains from a single sample sequenced in a study of cytomegalovirus exposure and HLA in healthy donors. Measured with immunoSEQ multiplex PCR; TCRdb has only the in-frame clones, and not every one. The sample yields over 200,000 clones, around 88% seen once. The sequencing sample was made of PBMCs. These receptor sequences come from a young woman in good health and CMV-seronegative.

This clone was picked up a small number of times. V gene TRBV10-1 combines with J gene TRBJ1-1; no reliable D call. This CDR3 has 14 residues. Looked up from germline, CDR1 is WNHNN and CDR2 is SYGVQD (reference sequence). V was pared by 2 bases and J by 0 bases, with 7 bases between. CDR3 coding DNA: TGCGCCAGCAGTGAGAACAGCATGAACACTGAAGCTTTCTTT. This encodes CASSENSMNTEAFF.

The chain couples TRBV2 to TRBJ2-7; D possibly corresponds to TRBD1 (6 bases). Trimming removed 3 bases from V and 4 bases from J, with 16 bases in between. The germline gives CDR1 SNHLY, CDR2 FYNNEI. The length of the CDR3 is 15 residues. DNA for the CDR3: TGTGCCAGCAGTGATTGGACAGCCTCCGCGTACGAGCAGTACTTC. This encodes CASSDWTASAYEQYF.

V is TRBV7-8 and J is TRBJ2-3, with D possibly TRBD1 on 6 matching bases. Germline V CDR1 and CDR2: SGHVS, FQNEAQ. The CDR3 has 14 amino acids. V lost 3 bases and J 4 bases, leaving 11 bases between the germline ends. In DNA form, the CDR3 reads TGTGCCAGCAGCTTCATATGGGGGCCAGATACGCAGTATTTT. It yields the protein CASSFIWGPDTQYF.

The chain employs TRBV27 and TRBJ2-7, with 8 bases that match TRBD2. The length of the CDR3 is 15 residues. Germline CDR1 is MNHEY and CDR2 is SMNVEV (reference sequence). J was trimmed by 2 bases and V by 5 bases; bases with no gene match: 8. CDR3 region: CASSTSGGPPYEQYF. The DNA for the CDR3 is TGTGCCAGCAGTACTAGCGGAGGGCCCCCCTACGAGCAGTACTTC.

The rearrangement joins TRBV28 to TRBJ2-1, with 8 bases lining up with TRBD2. This CDR3 has 13 amino acids. V gave up 7 bases and J gave up 9 bases; unmatched junction bases: 8. CDR1 and CDR2 from the germline V gene are MDHEN and SYDVKM. The CDR3 region is CASIKRETSEQFF. The CDR3 nucleotides read TGTGCCAGCATCAAGCGGGAGACTAGTGAGCAGTTCTTC.

With respect to this clone: The limits of the CDR3 on the DNA are not certain, so only TCRdb's listed CDR3 is given. The chain has TRBV14 and TRBJ2-1; the table's D call of TRBD2 was not tested on the DNA. Termini included, the CDR3 measures 14 amino acids. Per germline, CDR1 SGHDN and CDR2 FVKESK. CDR3 residues: CASSHSVRGGEQFF.

The chain links TRBV5-1 to TRBJ2-1; 9 nucleotides match TRBD1. V was clipped by 4 bases and J by 6 bases; unmatched bases: 5. This CDR3 is 14 amino acids long. Germline-derived CDR1 and CDR2 are SGHRS and YFSETQ. The DNA for the CDR3 is TGCGCCAGCAGCCCGGGACAGGGCTTCAATGAGCAGTTCTTC. It is translated as CASSPGQGFNEQFF.

This clone came up once. J is TRBJ2-3 and V is TRBV4-2, with 7 bases lining up with TRBD2. The CDR3 has 16 residues. Germline lookup yields CDR1 LGHNA and CDR2 YNFKEQ. Trimming took 2 bases from V and 1 from J; bases not matched to a gene: 6. CDR3 in amino acids: CASSQRASGRTDTQYF. In nucleotides, the CDR3 is TGTGCCAGCAGCCAACGTGCTAGCGGACGCACAGATACGCAGTATTTT.